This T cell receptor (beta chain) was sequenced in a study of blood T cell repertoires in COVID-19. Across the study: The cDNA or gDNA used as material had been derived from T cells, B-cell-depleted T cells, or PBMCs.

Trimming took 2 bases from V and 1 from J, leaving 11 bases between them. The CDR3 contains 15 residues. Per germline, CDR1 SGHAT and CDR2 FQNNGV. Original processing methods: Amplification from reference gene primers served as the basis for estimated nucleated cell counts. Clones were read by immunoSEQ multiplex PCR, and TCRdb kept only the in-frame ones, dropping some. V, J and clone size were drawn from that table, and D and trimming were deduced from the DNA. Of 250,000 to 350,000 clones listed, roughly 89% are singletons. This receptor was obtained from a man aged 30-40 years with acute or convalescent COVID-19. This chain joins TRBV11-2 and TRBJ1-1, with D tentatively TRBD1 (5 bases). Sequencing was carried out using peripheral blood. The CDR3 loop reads CASSLSDTWNTEAFF. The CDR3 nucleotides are TGTGCCAGCAGCTTATCGGACACTTGGAACACTGAAGCTTTCTTT.